A single sample gave rise to the 32 T cell receptor beta chains below, sequenced in a study of read filtering for tumor transcriptome and immune sequencing. From roughly 400 ng of RNA, a library with molecular barcoded alpha/delta and beta/gamma adaptors was made. TCRdb independently ran MiXCR on the reads; one entry per CDR3 protein. The sample records approximately 65,000 distinct CDR3 sequences, about 15% being singletons. Source material: a population of CD138-negative cells sorted from bone marrow. The receptors derive from a donor older than 35 with multiple myeloma.

This clonotype was detected ten times or more. The CDR3 sequence is CAITEVAGDSYNEQFF. CDR3 DNA: TGTGCCATCACCGAGGTAGCGGGAGACTCCTACAATGAGCAGTTCTTC. The V and J genes are TRBV10-3 and TRBJ2-1; 9 bases are a match to TRBD2. After removal of 7 bases from V and 0 bases from J, the junction contained 7 bases not matched to a gene. The V gene's germline CDR1 is ENHRY and CDR2 SYGVKD. The CDR3 is 16 residues long.

The CDR3 nucleotides are TGTGCCACCGAACCAGCGGGGAGTAATCAGCCCCAGCATTTT. Residues: CATEPAGSNQPQHF. This rearrangement joins TRBV7-9 to TRBJ1-5; no definite D call. V dropped 10 bases and J dropped 4 bases, with 17 bases sitting between them. There are 14 residues in the CDR3. Germline V gene sequence: CDR1 SEHNR, CDR2 FQNEAQ (reference sequence).

This clonotype was found many times. The chain is built from TRBV6-5 and TRBJ2-7, with D possibly matching TRBD1 (5 bases). V lost 2 bases to trimming and J lost 6 bases, with 8 bases between them. Per germline, CDR1 MNHEY and CDR2 SVGAGI. The CDR3 is made up of 12 amino acids. CDR3 nucleotide sequence: TGTGCCAGCAGTTACAGGGGATCCGAGCAGTACTTC. It specifies CASSYRGSEQYF.

Many counts were recorded for this clonotype. The V gene is TRBV7-2, the J gene TRBJ1-1; 7 nucleotides match TRBD1. The germline V gene has CDR1 SGHTA and CDR2 FQGNSA. Trimming took 6 bases from V and 4 from J; bases not matched to a gene: 11. This CDR3 spans 15 amino acids. CDR3 sequence reads: CASSPWTGAITEAFF. The CDR3 DNA is TGTGCCAGCAGTCCTTGGACAGGAGCAATCACTGAAGCTTTCTTT.

This clonotype was seen at least ten times. The junction differs from germline at one of its ends, possibly a read error. The rearrangement joins TRBV6-5 to TRBJ2-7; D is possibly TRBD2 (6 bases). CDR1 and CDR2 from the germline V gene are MNHEY and SVGAGI. CDR3 length: 16 residues. Written as DNA, the CDR3 is TGTGCCAACAGTTACTCGGGGTCACTAGCTGCCTACGAGCAGTACTTC. This sequence encodes CANSYSGSLAAYEQYF.

The chain links TRBV12-5 to TRBJ2-5, with D perhaps TRBD1 (5 bases). There are 13 residues in the CDR3. The germline V gene encodes CDR1 LGHNT and CDR2 FRNRAP. Trimming pared 2 bases from V and 2 bases from J, leaving 6 bases between. The CDR3 coding sequence is TGTGCTAGTGGTTTGAGACAGCAAGAGACCCAGTACTTC. It encodes CASGLRQQETQYF.

The sample holds many counts of this clonotype. The chain combines TRBV7-2 with TRBJ1-2, with a weak D call TRBD1 (5 bases). Between the trimmed V and J ends, which lost 1 base and 7 bases, there was a span of 16 bases. CDR1 SGHTA and CDR2 FQGNSA come from the germline V gene. This CDR3 is built from 15 residues. CDR3 sequence (DNA): TGTGCCAGCAGCTTAGGGCTGCCGGGACCCTCTGGCTACACCTTC. Translation: CASSLGLPGPSGYTF.

This clonotype turned up a few times. This chain joins TRBV29-1 and TRBJ2-7, with 9 nucleotides matching TRBD1. This CDR3 spans 13 amino acids. With 5 bases clipped from V and 2 bases from J, the junction kept 4 bases outside the gene matches. Germline CDR1 SQVTM, CDR2 ANQGSEA. CDR3 protein: CSVRDRAAYEQYF. CDR3 DNA sequence: TGCAGCGTTCGGGACAGGGCTGCCTACGAGCAGTACTTC.

This clonotype has a count of ten or more. The chain uses TRBV20-1 and TRBJ2-1, with D unclear. The V gene lost 1 base and the J gene lost 8 bases, with 3 bases spanning the gap. The CDR3 loop spans 10 amino acids. Germline V lookup: CDR1 DFQATT, CDR2 SNEGSKA (reference sequence). CDR3 residues: CSARGHEQFF. CDR3 nucleotide sequence: TGCAGTGCTAGAGGGCATGAGCAGTTCTTC.

The J gene is TRBJ2-4, the V gene TRBV11-2; D unclear. Trimming cost V 0 bases and J 0 bases, with 12 bases left between them. The CDR3 runs to 17 residues. Germline V gene sequence: CDR1 SGHAT, CDR2 FQNNGV. CDR3 residues: CASSLDGRRVAKNIQYF. CDR3 bases: TGTGCCAGCAGCTTAGATGGACGCCGGGTAGCCAAAAACATTCAGTACTTC. Looking up the rest from reference TRBV11-2 and TRBJ2-4 gives the full variable domain: EAGVAQSPRYKIIEKRQSVAFWCNPISGHATLYWYQQILGQGPKLLIQFQNNGVVDDSQLPKDRFSAERLKGVDSTLKIQPAKLEDSAVYLCASSLDGRRVAKNIQYFGAGTRLSVL.

At least ten counts were recorded for this clonotype. V is TRBV11-2 and J is TRBJ2-7; D gene ambiguous. Germline CDR1 SGHAT, CDR2 FQNNGV. V was clipped by 4 bases and J by 0 bases, with 10 bases between them. The CDR3 loop spans 14 amino acids. In nucleotides, the CDR3 is TGTGCCAGCAGCTCCCGGCCTTCCTCCTACGAGCAGTACTTC. Protein sequence: CASSSRPSSYEQYF.

Many counts were recorded for this clonotype. This sequence joins TRBV28 and TRBJ2-5; 10 nucleotides align to TRBD1. This CDR3 has 16 residues. Germline V CDR1 and CDR2: MDHEN, SYDVKM. Germline trimming cut 6 bases from V and 5 bases from J; bases unmatched to any gene: 12. The CDR3 region has the DNA TGTGCCAGCAGGGAGCCCCGGACAGGGGGTCTGGAGACCCAGTACTTC. It encodes CASREPRTGGLETQYF.

Points on this clonotype: This may come from a read error, since a much larger clone is one base off. The genes are TRBV20-1 and TRBJ2-3; D ambiguous. The DNA end is a closer match to TRBJ1-5, so the J assignment may be wrong. The CDR3 contains 10 residues. Germline V gene data show CDR1 as DFQATT and CDR2 as SNEGSKA (reference sequence). CDR3 coding DNA: TGCAGTGTCGCGGCGGATACGCAGCATTTT. Its protein product is CSVAADTQHF.

Ten or more counts support this clonotype. The chain has TRBV19 and TRBJ2-7; 9 positions match TRBD1. With V trimmed by 3 bases and J by 5 bases, 8 bases remained unmatched. Germline loops: CDR1 LNHDA, CDR2 SQIVND (reference sequence). This CDR3 contains 15 residues. CDR3 sequence: CASSIRGTGLDEQYF. As DNA, the CDR3 is TGTGCCAGTAGTATCAGGGGGACAGGGTTGGACGAGCAGTACTTC.

This clonotype was observed at least ten times. The gene calls are TRBV27 and TRBJ2-3, with D hard to call. Germline CDR1 reads MNHEY; CDR2 reads SMNVEV (reference sequence). The CDR3 contains 12 residues. Trimming stripped 5 bases from V and 2 bases from J, with 5 bases between. The CDR3 protein is CASSQPTDTQYF. DNA for the CDR3: TGTGCCAGCAGTCAACCCACAGATACGCAGTATTTT.

This clonotype was counted a few times. V is TRBV19 and J is TRBJ2-7; 11 bases are a match to TRBD2. V lost 5 bases and J lost 2; bases outside the gene matches: 14. This CDR3 is 18 amino acids long. Germline V gives CDR1 LNHDA, CDR2 SQIVND (reference sequence). CDR3 protein: CASSRGLASGRIAYEQYF. CDR3 DNA: TGTGCCAGTAGTCGGGGGTTGGCTAGCGGGAGGATCGCCTACGAGCAGTACTTC. Full variable domain (missing parts from reference TRBV19 and TRBJ2-7): DGGITQSPKYLFRKEGQNVTLSCEQNLNHDAMYWYRQDPGQGLRLIYYSQIVNDFQKGDIAEGYSVSREKKESFPLTVTSAQKNPTAFYLCASSRGLASGRIAYEQYFGPGTRLTVT.

This clonotype was recorded many times. The chain links TRBV7-2 to TRBJ1-1; D is perhaps TRBD1 (6 bases). V was pared by 4 bases and J by 1 base, with 10 bases between. Germline CDR1 is SGHTA and CDR2 is FQGNSA. This CDR3 spans 14 amino acids. The CDR3 sequence is CASSSQGTNTEAFF. The CDR3 DNA sequence: TGTGCCAGCAGCTCCCAGGGGACGAACACTGAAGCTTTCTTT.

V usage is TRBV29-1 and J usage is TRBJ2-1; 8 nucleotides agree with TRBD1. Germline assignment: CDR1 SQVTM and CDR2 ANQGSEA. The CDR3 sequence is 13 residues long. The V segment lost 7 bases and the J segment 4 bases; nucleotides outside the gene matches: 6. In nucleotides, the CDR3 is TGCAGCGCCGGGACAGGACTTTACAATGAGCAGTTCTTC. Amino acid sequence: CSAGTGLYNEQFF.

J is TRBJ1-2 and V is TRBV4-1; TRBD1 aligns across 8 bases. The V and J ends lost 0 bases and 4 bases, in that order; junction bases with no gene match: 4. The CDR3 is made up of 15 amino acids. From germline, CDR1 is MGHRA and CDR2 YSYEKL. The CDR3 spells CASSQEDRVSYGYTF. The CDR3 bases are TGCGCCAGCAGCCAAGAGGACAGGGTGAGCTATGGCTACACCTTC.

The V call is TRBV10-3, the J call TRBJ1-1; TRBD1 might be the D (5 bases). V lost 6 bases and J 3 bases, leaving 8 bases between the germline ends. The germline V gene encodes CDR1 ENHRY and CDR2 SYGVKD. The CDR3 contains 12 residues. The CDR3 DNA sequence: TGTGCCATCAGCCCAGGGTACACTGAAGCTTTCTTT. Protein sequence: CAISPGYTEAFF.

This clonotype was recorded at least ten times. The V call is TRBV4-3, the J call TRBJ2-1; no reliable D call. The germline V gene has CDR1 LGHNA and CDR2 YSLEER. The germline V and J ends were trimmed by 0 bases and 5 bases, with 20 bases remaining between them. The CDR3 runs to 18 residues. The CDR3 loop is CASSQDFGLQILNNEQFF. The CDR3 bases are TGCGCCAGCAGCCAAGATTTTGGGCTCCAAATCCTAAACAATGAGCAGTTCTTC.

On this clonotype: Without the conserved terminal phenylalanine or tryptophan, this CDR3 likely stems from a read error. The J gene is TRBJ2-7, the V gene TRBV12-3 or TRBV12-4; D is unresolved. CDR3 length equals 15 residues. CDR3 bases: TGCGCCAGCAGTTCAGGCCCTGGTATAACCTACGAGCAGTACCTC. It yields the protein CASSSGPGITYEQYL.

Many counts were recorded for this clonotype. The chain links TRBV29-1 to TRBJ2-1; TRBD2 matches at 9 bases. The CDR3 is made up of 16 amino acids. Germline values: CDR1 SQVTM, CDR2 ANQGSEA. The V segment lost 1 base and the J segment 6 bases; nucleotides outside the gene matches: 10. For the CDR3, the DNA is TGCAGCGTTGAAGTGGGGGCGGGAGGGCGCATCAATGAGCAGTTCTTC. It encodes CSVEVGAGGRINEQFF.

There are many counts of this clonotype. This chain links TRBV28 with TRBJ2-2; 8 nucleotides align to TRBD2. V was pared by 7 bases and J by 3 bases, with 13 bases of the junction left unmatched. The CDR3 covers 17 residues. The V gene's germline CDR1 is MDHEN and CDR2 SYDVKM. As DNA, the CDR3 is TGTGCCAGCACCCCTCTACCGGGGGGGGGGGACACCGGGGAGCTGTTTTTT. It encodes CASTPLPGGGDTGELFF.

The sample holds many counts of this clonotype. The chain combines TRBV28 with TRBJ2-5, with TRBD1 matching 9 bases. Trimming removed 5 bases from V and 2 bases from J; junction bases left unmatched: 6. The V gene's germline CDR1 is MDHEN and CDR2 SYDVKM. This CDR3 spans 15 amino acids. The CDR3 loop reads CASSTGQGPQETQYF. The DNA of the CDR3 is TGTGCCAGCAGTACCGGACAGGGGCCTCAAGAGACCCAGTACTTC. Full variable domain (outside the CDR3, taken from reference TRBV28 and TRBJ2-5): DVKVTQSSRYLVKRTGEKVFLECVQDMDHENMFWYRQDPGLGLRLIYFSYDVKMKEKGDIPEGYSVSREKKERFSLILESASTNQTSMYLCASSTGQGPQETQYFGPGTRLLVL.

This clonotype was detected ten times or more. The chain links TRBV28 to TRBJ1-2; a possible D gene is TRBD1 (5 bases). Per the germline V gene, CDR1 is MDHEN and CDR2 is SYDVKM. Between the trimmed V and J ends, which lost 3 bases and 3 bases, there was a span of 11 bases. The length of the CDR3 is 14 residues. The CDR3 loop is CASSLTDDDYGYTF. Here the CDR3 DNA reads TGTGCCAGCAGTTTGACAGACGATGACTATGGCTACACCTTC.

This clonotype was observed at least ten times. The chain combines TRBV7-2 with TRBJ1-5; 8 bases match TRBD1. J was trimmed by 2 bases and V by 4 bases; bases with no gene match: 4. This CDR3 is 15 amino acids long. Germline loops: CDR1 SGHTA, CDR2 FQGNSA. The DNA of the CDR3 is TGTGCCAGCAGCTCCGGACAGGGCGGCAATCAGCCCCAGCATTTT. It yields the protein CASSSGQGGNQPQHF.

This clonotype came up many times. This chain connects TRBV28 to TRBJ1-4; no reliable D call. The CDR3 is 16 residues long. Germline CDR1 and CDR2: MDHEN and SYDVKM. Deletions cut 3 bases from V and 0 bases from J, with 11 bases between. The CDR3 nucleotides are TGTGCCAGCAGTTTTTCAGTAGGTTCAACTAATGAAAAACTGTTTTTT. It specifies CASSFSVGSTNEKLFF.

This clonotype occurred many times. The chain has TRBV4-3 and TRBJ2-7; TRBD1 is a possible D gene (6 bases). V was trimmed by 4 bases and J by 1 base, leaving 11 bases between them. Germline CDR1 and CDR2: LGHNA and YSLEER. The length of the CDR3 is 14 residues. CDR3 in DNA: TGCGCCAGCAGCCCCAACAGGGAATCCTACGAGCAGTACTTC. Translated: CASSPNRESYEQYF.

The chain joins TRBV6-6 to TRBJ1-2, with 7 bases aligning to TRBD1. V lost 4 bases, J lost 0 bases, and 2 bases stayed unmatched. Germline CDR1 and CDR2: MNHNY and SVGAGI (reference sequence). The CDR3 has 14 residues. CDR3 coding DNA: TGTGCCAGCAGTTGGGGACAGTCTAACTATGGCTACACCTTC. Translated, it gives CASSWGQSNYGYTF.

This clonotype was detected a few times. This may be a read error: a much more frequent sequence differs by one nucleotide. V and J are TRBV20-1 and TRBJ2-5; D is unresolved. The V gene's germline CDR1 is DFQATT and CDR2 SNEGSKA (reference sequence). The CDR3 is made up of 14 amino acids. The CDR3 region has the DNA TGCAGTGATAGATTACAGAACCTGGGGGAGACCCAGTACTTC. Translated: CSDRLQNLGETQYF.

Comment on this clonotype: A much larger clone lies a single base off, so this may be a read error. This rearrangement joins TRBV27 to TRBJ2-1; D is unclear. CDR1 and CDR2 from the germline V gene are MNHEY and SMNVEV (reference sequence). The CDR3 consists of 14 residues. DNA of the CDR3: TGTGCCAGCGGTTTAATGCAAAGCGCCAATGAGCAGTTCTTC. The encoded protein is CASGLMQSANEQFF.